These 27 T cell receptor beta chains were sequenced from one sample in a study of cytotoxic CD8 clonotypes in ibrutinib-treated CLL. Profiled with immunoSEQ multiplex PCR; TCRdb holds only in-frame clones, not every one. The data contain roughly 130,000 clones, approximately 81% of them singletons. This specimen consisted of PBMCs, obtained after 12 months of ibrutinib treatment. These receptors were collected from a human donor with chronic lymphocytic leukemia.

This clone was seen only once. This chain links TRBV7-3 with TRBJ2-3; 10 bases are a match to TRBD1. CDR3 size: 15 residues. Per the germline V gene, CDR1 is SGHTA and CDR2 is FQGTGA. V was pared by 4 bases and J by 4 bases, with 5 bases of the junction left unmatched. The CDR3 loop is CASSSTGTGADTQYF. In DNA form, the CDR3 reads TGTGCCAGCAGCTCAACCGGGACAGGGGCAGATACGCAGTATTTT.

Worth noting for this clone: The sample contains more than one DNA sequence encoding this CDR3. This chain connects TRBV6-5 to TRBJ2-7; 7 bases align to TRBD1. Trimming at V came to 4 bases and at J to 3 bases, leaving 3 bases not matched to a gene. The length of the CDR3 is 13 residues. Germline loops: CDR1 MNHEY, CDR2 SVGAGI. The CDR3 nucleotides are TGTGCCAGCAGTTTTAACAGGGGCTACGAGCAGTACTTC. The encoded protein is CASSFNRGYEQYF.

The rearrangement joins TRBV5-1 to TRBJ2-7; 9 bases are shared with TRBD1. CDR1 SGHRS and CDR2 YFSETQ come from the germline V gene. The V segment lost 0 bases and the J segment 2 bases; nucleotides outside the gene matches: 6. This CDR3 is 16 amino acids long. The CDR3 nucleotides read TGCGCCAGCAGCTTGGATGGACAGGGGTTTCCCTACGAGCAGTACTTC. Residues: CASSLDGQGFPYEQYF.

The chain combines TRBV19 with TRBJ2-1, with D possibly being TRBD2 (5 bases). With 6 bases removed from V and 9 bases from J, the gap between germline ends came to 15 bases. Germline V gene lookup returns CDR1 LNHDA and CDR2 SQIVND (reference sequence). CDR3 length equals 13 residues. CDR3 nucleotides: TGTGCCAGTAGGAGGGTTGGAACTGGTGAGCAGTTCTTC. Translation: CASRRVGTGEQFF.

Only a few counts were recorded for this clone. The chain has TRBV25-1 and TRBJ1-2, with D hard to call. Germline V gene data show CDR1 as MGHDK and CDR2 as SYGVNS. The CDR3 contains 15 residues. The germline V and J ends were trimmed by 0 bases and 7 bases, with 15 bases remaining between them. The CDR3 coding sequence is TGTGCCAGCAGTGAATACAACAGAGCTGGCCTTGGCTACACCTTC. It specifies CASSEYNRAGLGYTF.

The gene calls are TRBV6-6 and TRBJ1-1; D is uncertain. Per germline, CDR1 MNHNY and CDR2 SVGAGI (reference sequence). V dropped 4 bases and J dropped 4 bases, with 4 bases sitting between them. The CDR3 has 11 amino acids. CDR3 bases: TGTGCCAGCAGTTTACTCACTGAAGCTTTCTTT. Translated: CASSLLTEAFF.

The V gene is TRBV6-5, the J gene TRBJ1-1; D uncertain. CDR3 length: 13 residues. V was shortened by 3 bases and J by 2 bases, with 7 bases between the two germline ends. From germline, CDR1 is MNHEY and CDR2 SVGAGI. The DNA of the CDR3 is TGTGCCAGCAGTTATGATGGCAACACTGAAGCTTTCTTT. This sequence encodes CASSYDGNTEAFF.

This clone has a single count. The chain joins TRBV7-2 to TRBJ1-5; D not certain. CDR1 and CDR2 from the germline V gene are SGHTA and FQGNSA. The CDR3 length is 15 residues. V lost 0 bases, J lost 3 bases, and 9 bases lay in between. CDR3 DNA sequence: TGTGCCAGCAGCTTAGCCGGGGTGAACAATCAGCCCCAGCATTTT. As protein: CASSLAGVNNQPQHF.

The chain links TRBV6-1 to TRBJ2-7; a weak D match, TRBD2 (6 bases). Trimming took 1 base from V and 4 from J, leaving 14 bases between them. The germline V gene encodes CDR1 MNHNS and CDR2 SASEGT. CDR3 size: 15 residues. CDR3 in DNA: TGTGCCAGCAGTGAAGGGCTAGCGTCTGTGTACGAGCAGTACTTC. It yields the protein CASSEGLASVYEQYF.

The chain joins TRBV7-2 to TRBJ2-2; 8 bases agree with TRBD2. The CDR3 runs to 17 residues. Per the germline V gene, CDR1 is SGHTA and CDR2 is FQGNSA. V gave up 2 bases and J gave up 2 bases; unmatched junction bases: 7. The CDR3 here is CASSLRGAGGNTGELFF. The DNA of the CDR3 is TGTGCCAGCAGCTTACGAGGTGCGGGAGGAAACACCGGGGAGCTGTTTTTT.

Worth noting for this clone: One junction end disagrees with the germline gene, perhaps due to a read error. The rearrangement links TRBV6-5 to TRBJ2-3; D is perhaps TRBD2 (5 bases). The germline CDR1 and CDR2 sequences are MNHEY and SVGAGI. This CDR3 contains 14 residues. The CDR3 nucleotides are TGTGTCAGCAGCAGAGAGGGAAGCACAGATACGCAGTATTTT. It is translated as CVSSREGSTDTQYF.

The V gene is TRBV27, the J gene TRBJ1-1, with a weak D call TRBD1 (5 bases). CDR1 is MNHEY and CDR2 is SMNVEV in the germline V gene (reference sequence). This CDR3 spans 15 amino acids. V was clipped by 5 bases and J by 3 bases, with 16 bases between them. The CDR3 region has the DNA TGTGCCAGCAGTCCCAGAGTGGGGGTTGACACTGAAGCTTTCTTT. Protein product: CASSPRVGVDTEAFF.

The genes are TRBV7-2 and TRBJ2-7; maybe TRBD2 (6 bases). V shed 5 bases and J shed 9 bases, with 23 bases lying between them. Germline CDR1 is SGHTA and CDR2 is FQGNSA. The length of the CDR3 is 15 residues. The CDR3 reads CASSNRLAGPRVQYF. DNA of the CDR3: TGTGCCAGCAGCAACCGCCTGGCGGGACCGAGGGTGCAGTACTTC.

The sample holds a few counts of this clone. The rearrangement links TRBV27 to TRBJ2-3; 7 nucleotides align to TRBD1. CDR1 is MNHEY and CDR2 is SMNVEV in the germline V gene (reference sequence). The CDR3 loop spans 15 amino acids. The trim removed 6 bases at V and 3 bases at J, leaving 9 bases unmatched. CDR3 in DNA: TGTGCCAGCAGGCGACAGGGACGGTGGACAGATACGCAGTATTTT. It codes for CASRRQGRWTDTQYF.

The J gene is TRBJ2-7, the V gene TRBV5-6, with D possibly matching TRBD1 (6 bases). The germline V gene encodes CDR1 SGHDT and CDR2 YYEEEE. The CDR3 covers 15 residues. V lost 0 bases and J lost 1, with 11 bases in between. The CDR3 DNA sequence: TGTGCCAGCAGCTTGGCCGGGGACACATCCTACGAGCAGTACTTC. Its protein is CASSLAGDTSYEQYF.

The chain joins TRBV13 to TRBJ2-3; 13 bases are shared with TRBD2. The CDR3 runs 18 residues. Germline values: CDR1 PRHDT, CDR2 FYEKMQ (reference sequence). The V and J ends lost 5 bases and 5 bases, in that order; junction bases with no gene match: 13. In DNA form, the CDR3 reads TGTGCCAGCAGCACGATACTAGCGGGAGGGCCCCTGGTAGATACGCAGTATTTT. Its translation: CASSTILAGGPLVDTQYF.

V is TRBV14 and J is TRBJ2-1; no definite D call. V was trimmed by 3 bases and J by 4 bases, leaving 7 bases between them. This CDR3 contains 13 residues. The germline V gene encodes CDR1 SGHDN and CDR2 FVKESK. The CDR3 protein is CASSHRYYNEQFF. The DNA for the CDR3 is TGTGCCAGCAGCCACCGGTATTACAATGAGCAGTTCTTC.

The chain has TRBV2 and TRBJ2-1, with TRBD1 identical over 7 bases. Germline CDR1 reads SNHLY; CDR2 reads FYNNEI. This CDR3 spans 16 amino acids. With V trimmed by 6 bases and J by 5 bases, 13 bases remained unmatched. The CDR3 region is CASRSDRVYNNNEQFF. In nucleotides, the CDR3 is TGTGCCAGCAGGAGCGACAGGGTGTACAACAACAATGAGCAGTTCTTC.

The rearrangement uses TRBV2 and TRBJ2-2; D perhaps matches TRBD2 (6 bases). The CDR3 spans 16 residues. Germline CDR1 reads SNHLY; CDR2 reads FYNNEI. Trimming cost V 5 bases and J 0 bases, with 13 bases left between them. DNA of the CDR3: TGTGCCAGCAGTCCCGCGGGGAACCCGAACACCGGGGAGCTGTTTTTT. Protein product: CASSPAGNPNTGELFF.

The gene calls are TRBV21-1 and TRBJ2-5; the table's D call TRBD1 went unverified against the DNA. TRBV21-1 is noted as a pseudogene. The length of the CDR3 is 14 residues. For the CDR3, the DNA is TGTGCCACTCCCGGAACAGGGGGCGATGGGACCCAGTACTTC. Translated, it gives CATPGTGGDGTQYF.

The V gene is TRBV7-9, the J gene TRBJ2-5, with unresolved D. Trimming removed 2 bases from V and 5 bases from J, with 12 bases in between. There are 14 residues in the CDR3. CDR1 and CDR2 (germline): SEHNR, FQNEAQ (reference sequence). The CDR3 DNA reads as TGTGCCAGCAGCTTATACACCGCTGGGGAGACCCAGTACTTC. Its protein is CASSLYTAGETQYF.

This clone was seen once. The chain carries TRBV2 and TRBJ2-5; D is perhaps TRBD1 (5 bases). V lost 1 base, J lost 4 bases, and 10 bases lay in between. The germline V gene encodes CDR1 SNHLY and CDR2 FYNNEI. The CDR3 has 14 residues. The CDR3 nucleotides read TGTGCCAGCAGTGAAGAGGGGCTAACAGAGACCCAGTACTTC. Protein product: CASSEEGLTETQYF.

The chain couples TRBV7-3 to TRBJ2-3; 13 bases line up with TRBD2. The CDR3 runs 15 residues. V was pared by 3 bases and J by 4 bases, with 1 base of the junction left unmatched. Germline CDR1 is SGHTA and CDR2 is FQGTGA. CDR3 sequence reads: CASSFTSGRADTQYF. The DNA of the CDR3 is TGTGCCAGCAGCTTTACTAGCGGGAGGGCAGATACGCAGTATTTT.

This clone was observed a handful of times. V and J are TRBV7-9 and TRBJ2-2; D might be TRBD2 (5 bases). This CDR3 is built from 16 residues. Looked up from germline, CDR1 is SEHNR and CDR2 is FQNEAQ (reference sequence). Trimming took 1 base from V and 4 from J, leaving 13 bases between them. DNA for the CDR3: TGTGCCAGCAGCTTAGGGGGAGATAGGCGCACCGGGGAGCTGTTTTTT. It encodes CASSLGGDRRTGELFF.

The V call is TRBV10-3, the J call TRBJ1-4; tentative D call: TRBD1 (5 bases). The CDR3 sequence is 16 residues long. Trimming stripped 6 bases from V and 11 bases from J, with 25 bases between. Germline V lookup: CDR1 ENHRY, CDR2 SYGVKD. The CDR3 sequence: CAISPGGGNGLGKLFF. As DNA, the CDR3 is TGTGCCATCAGCCCGGGGGGAGGGAACGGCCTCGGTAAACTGTTTTTT.

This chain connects TRBV4-3 to TRBJ2-7; no clear D. The CDR3 is 13 residues long. V was cut by 1 base and J by 2 bases, with 6 bases left in between. Per germline, CDR1 LGHNA and CDR2 YSLEER. The CDR3 protein is CASSQVLAYEQYF. As DNA, the CDR3 is TGCGCCAGCAGCCAAGTCTTGGCCTACGAGCAGTACTTC.

In regard to this clone: The same CDR3 arises from other DNA sequences in this sample as well. The rearrangement links TRBV15 to TRBJ2-7, with D hard to call. V lost 0 bases and J lost 4, with 7 bases in between. The CDR3 has 13 residues. In germline, CDR1 is LNHNV, CDR2 YYDKDF (reference sequence). The CDR3 sequence is CATSRDRRYEQYF. For the CDR3, the DNA is TGTGCCACCAGCAGAGATCGTCGTTACGAGCAGTACTTC.